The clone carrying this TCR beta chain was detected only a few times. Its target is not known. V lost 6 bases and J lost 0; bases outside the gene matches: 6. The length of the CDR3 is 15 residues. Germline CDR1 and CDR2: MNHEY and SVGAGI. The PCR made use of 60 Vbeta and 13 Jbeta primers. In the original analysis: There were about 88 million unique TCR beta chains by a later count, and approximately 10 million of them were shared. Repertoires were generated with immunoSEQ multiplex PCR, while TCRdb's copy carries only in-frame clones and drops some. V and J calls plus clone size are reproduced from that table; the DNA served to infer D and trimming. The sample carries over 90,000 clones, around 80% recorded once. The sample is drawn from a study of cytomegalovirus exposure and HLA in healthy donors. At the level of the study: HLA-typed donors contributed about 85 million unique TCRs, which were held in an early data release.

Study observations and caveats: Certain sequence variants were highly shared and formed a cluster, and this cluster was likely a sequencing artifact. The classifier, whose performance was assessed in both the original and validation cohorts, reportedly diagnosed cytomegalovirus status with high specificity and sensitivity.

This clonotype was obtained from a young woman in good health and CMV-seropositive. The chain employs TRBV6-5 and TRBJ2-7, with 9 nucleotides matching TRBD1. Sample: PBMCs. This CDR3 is CASSGQGTSSYEQYF. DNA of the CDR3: TGTGCCAGCAGCGGACAGGGGACGAGCTCCTACGAGCAGTACTTC.